Here is one TCR beta chain with its context. The germline V gene encodes CDR1 LNHDA and CDR2 SQIVND (reference sequence). After removal of 4 bases from V and 3 bases from J, the junction contained 2 bases not matched to a gene. The CDR3 runs to 13 residues. The data stem from a study of blood T cell repertoires in COVID-19. At the level of the study: Material from acute and convalescent COVID-19 was sourced from the United States, Italy and Spain. Sample material is recorded as cDNA or gDNA derived from T cells, B-cell-depleted T cells, or PBMCs.

In the original workflow: Estimated nucleated cell counts came from reference gene primer amplification. Profiled with immunoSEQ multiplex PCR; TCRdb holds only in-frame clones, not every one. The DNA was the basis for D and trimming; V, J and clone size are from that table. The table lists under 200,000 clones, 70% to 90% of them singletons, with 5.5% to 7% in the top ten. This receptor was obtained from a man aged 45-60 years with active or convalescent COVID-19. The sequenced material came from peripheral blood. The chain has TRBV19 and TRBJ1-2; 7 nucleotides align to TRBD1. The CDR3 spells CASSNGQDYGYTF. CDR3 DNA sequence: TGTGCCAGTAGTAATGGACAGGACTATGGCTACACCTTC.